This T cell receptor (beta chain) was sequenced during a study of identical twins. MiXCR was run by TCRdb on the 5' RACE reads, yielding one entry per CDR3 protein. The sample records about 260,000 distinct CDR3 sequences, roughly 7% being singletons. V was shortened by 4 bases and J by 0 bases, with 7 bases between the two germline ends. This CDR3 spans 13 amino acids. Per germline, CDR1 LNHNV and CDR2 YYDKDF (reference sequence). Many counts were recorded for this clonotype. The sample was also reused in another study, on yellow fever vaccine responses in identical twins.

J is TRBJ2-7 and V is TRBV15; D ambiguous. The sample taken for sequencing was memory (CD45RO+) T cells sorted from blood. The TCR originated in a woman aged 18-30 years in good health. The CDR3 DNA is TGTGCCACCAGCAAGGAGAGCTCCTACGAGCAGTACTTC. It yields the protein CATSKESSYEQYF.